Following are 16 T cell receptor beta chains from one sample sequenced in a study of blood T cell repertoires in COVID-19 (dated by TCRdb to 2019 to 2021). The library was prepared using the immunoSEQ multiplex PCR assay. The table comes from immuneACCESS by way of TCRdb, which keeps in-frame sequences with V and J called. Part of the clones is missing from these tables; in studies checked, under half for an unresolved V gene and the rest for unknown reasons. This sample gives tens of thousands of clones in total; roughly 80% of them show up just once. Roughly 9.8% of the sample rests with the top ten. Material: peripheral blood. The receptor source for this set is a human donor in a cohort sampled during active COVID-19.

This chain uses TRBV3-1 (or the pseudogene TRBV3-2) with TRBJ2-7, with TRBD2 matching 9 bases. Germline V gene sequence: CDR1 LGHDT, CDR2 YNNKEL (reference sequence). Trimming took 4 bases from V and 5 from J; bases not matched to a gene: 9. This CDR3 comprises 15 residues. As DNA, the CDR3 is TGTGCCAGCAGCCCTGGGGTAGCGGGAGAAGACGAGCAGTACTTC. Translation gives CASSPGVAGEDEQYF.

This chain connects TRBV12-3 or TRBV12-4 to TRBJ1-1; D is undetermined. The CDR3 has 12 amino acids. Trimming took off 4 bases at V and 5 bases at J, with 8 bases between the two ends. The CDR3 spells CASSSDKTEAFF. The CDR3 coding sequence is TGTGCCAGCAGTTCAGACAAGACTGAAGCTTTCTTT.

A word on this clone: The germline gene is not matched at one end of the junction; a read error may be the cause. The chain couples TRBV2 to TRBJ2-7, with TRBD2 matching 7 bases. The germline CDR1 and CDR2 sequences are SNHLY and FYNNEI. This CDR3 spans 13 amino acids. Here the CDR3 reads CASNREEGYAQYF. The CDR3 DNA is TGTGCCAGCAACCGGGAGGAGGGGTACGCGCAGTACTTC. The whole variable domain, remainder taken from reference TRBV2 and TRBJ2-7, is EPEVTQTPSHQVTQMGQEVILRCVPISNHLYFYWYRQILGQKVEFLVSFYNNEISEKSEIFDDQFSVERPDGSNFTLKIRSTKLEDSAMYFCASNREEGYAQYFGPGTRLTVT.

The rearrangement links TRBV7-2 to TRBJ2-7, with 10 positions matching TRBD1. Germline V lookup: CDR1 SGHTA, CDR2 FQGNSA. The J segment lost 7 bases and the V segment lost 6 bases, leaving 6 bases of the junction unmatched. The length of the CDR3 is 13 residues. The CDR3 reads CASRRDRGSEQYF. CDR3 bases: TGTGCCAGCAGACGGGACAGGGGCTCAGAGCAGTACTTC. Supplemented by reference TRBV7-2 and TRBJ2-7, the full variable domain reads GAGVSQSPSNKVTEKGKDVELRCDPISGHTALYWYRQSLGQGLEFLIYFQGNSAPDKSGLPSDRFSAERTGGSVSTLTIQRTQQEDSAVYLCASRRDRGSEQYFGPGTRLTVT.

CDR3 residues: CASSDSPSGRYSDTQYF. The CDR3 DNA sequence: TGTGCCAGCAGTGACTCCCCTAGCGGGAGATATTCAGATACGCAGTATTTT. The gene calls are TRBV6-4 and TRBJ2-3; 10 positions agree with TRBD2. Germline lookup yields CDR1 MRHNA and CDR2 SNTAGT. Germline trimming cut 0 bases from V and 4 bases from J; bases unmatched to any gene: 7. The CDR3 is made up of 17 amino acids.

V and J are TRBV7-2 and TRBJ2-7; D is uncertain. Germline V lookup: CDR1 SGHTA, CDR2 FQGNSA. The germline V and J ends were trimmed by 5 bases and 0 bases, with 11 bases remaining between them. CDR3 length equals 14 residues. The CDR3 sequence is CASSPLVGSYEQYF. CDR3 DNA sequence: TGTGCCAGCAGCCCCTTGGTCGGCTCCTACGAGCAGTACTTC.

V is TRBV7-8 and J is TRBJ1-5; 7 nucleotides match TRBD1. CDR1 SGHVS and CDR2 FQNEAQ come from the germline V gene. V was clipped by 1 base and J by 6 bases; unmatched bases: 6. This CDR3 region has 15 residues. This CDR3 reads CASSLGSQGFQPQHF. CDR3 bases: TGTGCCAGCAGCTTAGGATCACAGGGGTTTCAGCCCCAGCATTTT.

The rearrangement joins TRBV29-1 to TRBJ2-6; TRBD1 matches at 11 bases. The CDR3 is 15 residues long. Germline V lookup: CDR1 SQVTM, CDR2 ANQGSEA. V was pared by 6 bases and J by 0 bases, with 1 base of the junction left unmatched. CDR3 protein: CSVGTGGSGANVLTF. Here the CDR3 DNA reads TGCAGCGTAGGGACAGGGGGCTCTGGGGCCAACGTCCTGACTTTC.

The chain is built from TRBV7-3 and TRBJ2-5, with TRBD1 matching 9 bases. The germline gives CDR1 SGHTA, CDR2 FQGTGA. The CDR3 loop spans 15 amino acids. V dropped 5 bases and J dropped 5; count of bases not matched to a gene: 9. The DNA for the CDR3 is TGTGCCAGCAGCGGCCGGACAGGGGCGGGGGAGACCCAGTACTTC. Translated: CASSGRTGAGETQYF.

This clone was detected only a few times. V and J are TRBV6-2 or TRBV6-3 and TRBJ2-5; 8 bases line up with TRBD1. V shed 2 bases, J shed 4 bases, and the junction held 9 bases outside the gene matches. The CDR3 runs to 16 residues. Germline assignment: CDR1 MNHEY and CDR2 SVGEGT. In DNA form, the CDR3 reads TGTGCCAGCAGTTACCATTTGACAGGGGCGGGAGAGACCCAGTACTTC. It is translated as CASSYHLTGAGETQYF.

This clone has a handful of counts. The V and J genes are TRBV7-9 and TRBJ1-2; TRBD1 might be the D (6 bases). Germline loops: CDR1 SEHNR, CDR2 FQNEAQ (reference sequence). V gave up 1 base and J gave up 0 bases, with 12 bases separating them. This CDR3 is 16 amino acids long. The CDR3 nucleotides read TGTGCCAGCAGCTTAGAAACCACAGGGTCTAACTATGGCTACACCTTC. Its translation is CASSLETTGSNYGYTF.

The chain uses TRBV19 and TRBJ2-7; 8 bases map to TRBD2. This CDR3 region has 14 residues. V was clipped by 3 bases and J by 1 base; unmatched bases: 2. Germline CDR1 is LNHDA and CDR2 is SQIVND (reference sequence). The CDR3 spells CASSISGTSYEQYF. The CDR3 coding sequence is TGTGCCAGTAGTATTAGCGGGACGTCCTACGAGCAGTACTTC.

The rearrangement links TRBV28 to TRBJ1-2; D remains ambiguous. The germline V gene encodes CDR1 MDHEN and CDR2 SYDVKM. The V end was cut by 5 bases, the J end by 4 bases, with 17 bases between. The CDR3 covers 15 residues. The CDR3 coding sequence is TGTGCCAGCAGTCCCCGGGTCCCGACGGGCTATGGCTACACCTTC. Protein: CASSPRVPTGYGYTF.

The V call is TRBV2, the J call TRBJ1-4; D is unresolved. The germline V gene encodes CDR1 SNHLY and CDR2 FYNNEI. The CDR3 is made up of 14 amino acids. V was cut by 2 bases and J by 10 bases, with 14 bases left in between. DNA for the CDR3: TGTGCCAGCAGTGAACCCAGGAACCCCGCAAAACTGTTTTTT. Protein: CASSEPRNPAKLFF.

V usage is TRBV10-3 and J usage is TRBJ1-1; perhaps TRBD1 as D (5 bases). CDR1 is ENHRY and CDR2 is SYGVKD in the germline V gene. The V end lost 2 bases, the J end lost 2 bases, and 6 bases lay between the germline ends. This CDR3 region has 13 residues. The CDR3 is CAISERGNTEAFF. The CDR3 DNA is TGTGCCATCAGTGAGAGGGGAAACACTGAAGCTTTCTTT.

In this sample, this clone turned up once. V and J are TRBV5-6 and TRBJ2-7; 8 bases line up with TRBD1. CDR1 is SGHDT, CDR2 YYEEEE, per germline. The V segment lost 4 bases and the J segment 2 bases; nucleotides outside the gene matches: 14. The CDR3 contains 17 residues. The CDR3 protein is CASSHQYTGGRPYEQYF. Here the CDR3 DNA reads TGTGCCAGCAGCCACCAGTACACAGGGGGGAGACCCTACGAGCAGTACTTC.